This T cell receptor (beta chain) was recorded in a study of human CD8 memory T cell subsets. CDR3 size: 14 residues. Germline V gene data show CDR1 as MDHEN and CDR2 as SYDVKM. It was UMI-labeled 5' RACE by which the TCR beta libraries were made. Following a re-call of the 5' RACE reads, TCRdb has one entry per CDR3 protein and lacks DNA. Recorded for this sample: around 11,000 distinct CDR3 sequences. This clonotype originated in a human donor in good health. The V gene is TRBV28, the J gene TRBJ2-7. The sample consisted of CD8+ T cells from PBMCs. The CDR3 is CASSFWAETYEQYF.